This is a list of T cell receptor beta chains from one sample in a study of shared clonotypes between healthy human individuals. Using immunoSEQ multiplex PCR, the repertoire was profiled, and TCRdb retains in-frame clones only, with some absent. The sample yields fewer than 700,000 clones, about 80% seen once. The sequenced sample was PBMCs. These receptor sequences come from a woman between 40 and 55 years old in good health. Some clones in this sample may be carry-over from other donors' samples. The CDR3 runs from the conserved cysteine through the conserved F or W. Each record gives: V gene, D gene, clone size, J gene, CDR3 protein, CDR3 DNA. A D gene is named only where the DNA matches it firmly. Not every row has a clone size; where given, it reads once, few, many or a size class.

TRBV6-5,TRBD1,.,TRBJ2-7,CASSYDRGSIGQQYF,TGTGCCAGCAGTTACGACAGGGGATCTATCGGCCAGCAGTACTTC
TRBV7-8,.,few,TRBJ1-2,CASSLWGGADNGYTF,TGTGCCAGCAGCTTATGGGGGGGCGCTGATAATGGCTACACCTTC
TRBV29-1,TRBD2,.,TRBJ2-2,CSASRTSGNTGELFF,TGCAGCGCCTCGCGGACTAGCGGGAACACCGGGGAGCTGTTTTTT
TRBV7-2,.,.,TRBJ2-3,CASSLAKNGGTDTQYF,TGTGCCAGCAGCTTAGCGAAGAACGGGGGCACAGATACGCAGTATTTT
TRBV30,.,.,TRBJ2-6,CAWSVGLPLRSGANVLTF,TGTGCCTGGAGTGTGGGACTTCCCCTACGCTCTGGGGCCAACGTCCTGACTTTC
TRBV6-5,TRBD1,.,TRBJ1-1,CASRPRQGNTEAFF,TGTGCCAGCAGACCCCGACAGGGAAACACTGAAGCTTTCTTT
TRBV29-1,.,.,TRBJ2-1,CSALMGDEQFF,TGCAGCGCCCTCATGGGCGATGAGCAGTTCTTC
TRBV21-1,.,.,TRBJ1-2,CASSKVRGRLYGYTF,TGTGCCAGCAGCAAAGTACGGGGGCGCCTCTATGGCTACACCTTC
TRBV5-1,TRBD1,.,TRBJ2-3,CASSAQGAGTDTQYF,TGCGCCAGCAGCGCACAGGGGGCAGGCACAGATACGCAGTATTTT
TRBV11-2,TRBD2,.,TRBJ2-7,CASSPGLVYEQYF,TGTGCCAGCAGCCCGGGACTAGTCTACGAGCAGTACTTC
TRBV28,TRBD2,once,TRBJ2-3,CASSLFGGGVDTQYF,TGTGCCAGCAGTTTATTTGGGGGAGGGGTAGATACGCAGTATTTT